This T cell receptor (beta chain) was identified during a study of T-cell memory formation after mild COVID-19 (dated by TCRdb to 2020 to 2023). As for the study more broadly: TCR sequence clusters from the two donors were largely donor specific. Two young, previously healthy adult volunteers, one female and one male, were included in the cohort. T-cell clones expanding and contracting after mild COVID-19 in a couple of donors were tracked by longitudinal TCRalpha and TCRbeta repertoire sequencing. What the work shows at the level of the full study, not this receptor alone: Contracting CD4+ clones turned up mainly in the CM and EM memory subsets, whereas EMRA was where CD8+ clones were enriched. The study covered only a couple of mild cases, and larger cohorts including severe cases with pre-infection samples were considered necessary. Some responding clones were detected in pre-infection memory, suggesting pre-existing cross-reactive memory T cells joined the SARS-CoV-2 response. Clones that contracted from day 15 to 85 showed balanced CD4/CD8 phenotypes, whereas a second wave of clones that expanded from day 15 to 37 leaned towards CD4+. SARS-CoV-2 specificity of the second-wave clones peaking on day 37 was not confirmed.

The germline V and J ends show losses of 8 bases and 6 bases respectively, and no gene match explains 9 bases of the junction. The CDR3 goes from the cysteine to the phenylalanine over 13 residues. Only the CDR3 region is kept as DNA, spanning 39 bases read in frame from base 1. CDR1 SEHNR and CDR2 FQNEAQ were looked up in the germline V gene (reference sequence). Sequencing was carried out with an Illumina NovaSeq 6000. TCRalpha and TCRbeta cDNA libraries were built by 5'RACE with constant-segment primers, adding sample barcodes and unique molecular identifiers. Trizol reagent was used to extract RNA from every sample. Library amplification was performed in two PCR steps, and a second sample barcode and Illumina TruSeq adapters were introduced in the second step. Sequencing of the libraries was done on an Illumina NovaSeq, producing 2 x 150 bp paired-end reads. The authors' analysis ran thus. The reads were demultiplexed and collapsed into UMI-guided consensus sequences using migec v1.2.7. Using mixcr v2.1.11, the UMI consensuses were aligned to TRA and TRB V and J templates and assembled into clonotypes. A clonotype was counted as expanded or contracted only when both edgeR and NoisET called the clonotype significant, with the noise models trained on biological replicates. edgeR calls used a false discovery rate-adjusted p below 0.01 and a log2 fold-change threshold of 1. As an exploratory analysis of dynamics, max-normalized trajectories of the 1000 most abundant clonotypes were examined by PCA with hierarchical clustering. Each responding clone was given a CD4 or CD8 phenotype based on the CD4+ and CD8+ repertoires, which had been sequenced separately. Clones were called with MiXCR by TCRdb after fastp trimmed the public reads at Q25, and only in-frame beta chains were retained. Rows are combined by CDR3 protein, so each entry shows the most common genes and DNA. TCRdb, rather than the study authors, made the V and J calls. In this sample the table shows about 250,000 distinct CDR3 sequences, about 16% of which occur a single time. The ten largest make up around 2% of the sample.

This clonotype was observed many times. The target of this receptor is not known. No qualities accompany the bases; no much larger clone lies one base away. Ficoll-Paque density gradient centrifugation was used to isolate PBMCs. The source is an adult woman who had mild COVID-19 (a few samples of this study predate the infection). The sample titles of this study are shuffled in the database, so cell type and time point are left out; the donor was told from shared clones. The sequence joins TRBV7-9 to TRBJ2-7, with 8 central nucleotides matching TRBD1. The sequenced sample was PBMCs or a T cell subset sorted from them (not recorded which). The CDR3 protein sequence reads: CASLIGQGSEQYF. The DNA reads TGTGCCAGCTTAATCGGACAGGGATCCGAGCAGTACTTC.